This T cell receptor beta chain was recovered during a study of T cells in Graves' hyperthyroidism and ophthalmopathy. Graves' hyperthyroidism was deemed stable given no ophthalmopathy progression within 18 months. The source material, RNA transcripts, was used to amplify TCR beta CDR3 regions. Primed by the HTBI set, a first-round RT-PCR was run on the TCR CDR3. TCRdb re-called the multiplex PCR reads through MiXCR, storing one row per CDR3 protein. The sample has hundreds of thousands of distinct CDR3 sequences, around 45% seen once. From germline, CDR1 is SNHLY and CDR2 FYNNEI. Deletions cut 8 bases from V and 8 bases from J, with 13 bases between. The CDR3 loop spans 12 amino acids. Whole-study findings and limits: Appearing also in blood were most of the thyroid clonotypes expanded above 0.001.

This clonotype was seen ten or more times. The target antigen is unknown. The material sequenced was peripheral blood or thyroid tissue (not recorded which). The clonotype was recovered from a woman younger than 35 with Graves' hyperthyroidism. The V and J genes are TRBV2 and TRBJ1-3; no clear D. The CDR3 sequence: CASRLQRDTIYF. The DNA for the CDR3 is TGTGCCAGCCGACTCCAGAGGGACACCATATATTTT.